This entry lists 13 T cell receptor beta chains sequenced from one sample in a study of blood T cell repertoires in COVID-19. TCRdb keeps only in-frame clones here, not all; method: immunoSEQ multiplex PCR. The profile shows about 150,000 clones, roughly 83% of them singletons. Input material: peripheral blood. Receptor source: a woman aged 60 to 75 with acute or convalescent COVID-19.

The CDR3: CASRLGMNTEAFF. CDR3 nucleotide sequence: TGTGCCAGCAGACTCGGGATGAACACTGAAGCTTTCTTT. The genes are TRBV7-3 and TRBJ1-1; D gene ambiguous. CDR3 length: 13 residues. V was clipped by 6 bases and J by 0 bases, with 8 bases between them. The germline CDR1 and CDR2 sequences are SGHTA and FQGTGA.

The J gene is TRBJ1-1, the V gene TRBV11-3, with TRBD1 identical over 8 bases. Germline CDR1 SGHNT, CDR2 YENEEA. The CDR3 is 16 amino acids. Unmatched junction bases numbered 11, after V lost 4 bases and J lost 4 bases. The CDR3 region is CASSSGGRTGGTEAFF. CDR3 in DNA: TGTGCCAGCAGCTCCGGTGGAAGAACAGGGGGCACTGAAGCTTTCTTT.

This chain connects TRBV3-1 (or the pseudogene TRBV3-2) to TRBJ1-2; 7 nucleotides line up with TRBD1. CDR1 is LGHDT, CDR2 YNNKEL, per germline (reference sequence). The length of the CDR3 is 14 residues. Germline trimming cut 4 bases from V and 3 bases from J; bases unmatched to any gene: 5. This CDR3 reads CASSPRQGYYGYTF. CDR3 in DNA: TGTGCCAGCAGCCCCAGACAGGGATACTATGGCTACACCTTC.

A remark on this clone: Mismatch with germline at one junction end may stem from a read error. The chain joins TRBV5-4 to TRBJ2-1; the match to TRBD1 covers 10 bases. This CDR3 is 15 amino acids long. CDR1 is SGHNT and CDR2 is YYREEE in the germline V gene (reference sequence). The chain's CDR3 is CASTLGQGLYNEQFF. The CDR3 DNA is TGTGCCAGCACCTTGGGACAGGGGCTATACAATGAGCAGTTCTTC.

The chain recombines TRBV7-3 with TRBJ2-5; D may be TRBD1 (5 bases). The CDR3 covers 14 residues. Germline values: CDR1 SGHTA, CDR2 FQGTGA. Between the trimmed V and J ends, which lost 3 bases and 4 bases, there was a span of 12 bases. CDR3 coding DNA: TGTGCCAGCAGCTTTGCAGGGTCTGGAGAGACCCAGTACTTC. Translation: CASSFAGSGETQYF.

Of note for this clone: At one end, the junction sequence differs from germline, possibly due to a read error. CDR3 sequence: CASSEHPNYGYTF. CDR3 nucleotides: TGTGCCAGCAGTGAACACCCTAATTATGGCTACACCTTC. The J gene is TRBJ1-2, the V gene TRBV25-1, with D uncertain. The CDR3 runs to 13 residues. Germline lookup yields CDR1 MGHDK and CDR2 SYGVNS.

V is TRBV5-8 and J is TRBJ1-5; no reliable D call. Trimming stripped 2 bases from V and 4 bases from J, with 4 bases between. The CDR3 covers 12 residues. Germline lookup yields CDR1 SGHTS and CDR2 YDEGEE. This CDR3 reads CASSFGNQPQHF. CDR3 DNA: TGTGCCAGCAGCTTCGGGAATCAGCCCCAGCATTTT.

The J gene is TRBJ2-3, the V gene TRBV5-4; 8 bases agree with TRBD1. The CDR3 is made up of 14 amino acids. The ends lost 4 bases at V and 6 bases at J; junction bases unmatched: 7. The V gene's germline CDR1 is SGHNT and CDR2 YYREEE (reference sequence). The CDR3: CASSLKTGADTQYF. As DNA, the CDR3 is TGTGCCAGCAGCCTAAAGACAGGGGCCGATACGCAGTATTTT.

The chain recombines TRBV28 with TRBJ1-3; 9 bases are shared with TRBD1. V lost 7 bases, J lost 1 base, and 14 bases stayed unmatched. The CDR3 spans 18 residues. Germline CDR1 reads MDHEN; CDR2 reads SYDVKM. The CDR3 protein is CASTPLRDRAMSGNTIYF. Here the CDR3 DNA reads TGTGCCAGCACTCCCCTCCGGGACAGGGCAATGTCTGGAAACACCATATATTTT.

This chain links TRBV5-6 with TRBJ2-7; the match to TRBD2 covers 12 bases. The CDR3 loop spans 14 amino acids. The V gene's germline CDR1 is SGHDT and CDR2 YYEEEE. Losses at the gene ends were 4 bases for V and 1 base for J; bases not matched to a gene: 0. The CDR3 region is CASSGTSGSYEQYF. As DNA, the CDR3 is TGTGCCAGCAGCGGGACTAGCGGGTCCTACGAGCAGTACTTC.

This sequence joins TRBV6-2 or TRBV6-3 and TRBJ1-2; 8 positions match TRBD1. CDR1 is MNHEY, CDR2 SVGEGT, per germline. This CDR3 region has 15 residues. Germline trimming cut 4 bases from V and 4 bases from J; bases unmatched to any gene: 8. CDR3 nucleotide sequence: TGTGCCAGCAGTTCCGGGACAGGATCATTCTATGGCTACACCTTC. It specifies CASSSGTGSFYGYTF.

This clone was picked up a small number of times. The rearrangement uses TRBV5-1 and TRBJ1-2, with a tentative D call TRBD1 (5 bases). The CDR3 contains 14 residues. V lost 0 bases and J lost 1, with 7 bases in between. In germline, CDR1 is SGHRS, CDR2 YFSETQ. The CDR3 loop reads CASSLGQLNYGYTF. The CDR3 region has the DNA TGCGCCAGCAGCTTGGGACAGCTTAACTATGGCTACACCTTC. The entire variable domain, with the rest obtained from reference TRBV5-1 and TRBJ1-2, is as follows: KAGVTQTPRYLIKTRGQQVTLSCSPISGHRSVSWYQQTPGQGLQFLFEYFSETQRNKGNFPGRFSGRQFSNSRSEMNVSTLELGDSALYLCASSLGQLNYGYTFGSGTRLTVV.

As for this clone: This CDR3 is also generated by other DNA sequences in the sample. The chain combines TRBV5-1 with TRBJ2-3, with D unclear. Germline V CDR1 and CDR2: SGHRS, YFSETQ. With 0 bases removed from V and 0 bases from J, the gap between germline ends came to 5 bases. This CDR3 contains 14 residues. The DNA of the CDR3 is TGCGCCAGCAGCTTGGGGGCTAGCACAGATACGCAGTATTTT. This sequence encodes CASSLGASTDTQYF.